This T cell receptor (beta chain) was recovered during a study of blood T cell repertoires in COVID-19. About the research overall: In each case, the material was cDNA or gDNA derived from T cells, B-cell-depleted T cells, or PBMCs.

Participants were aged roughly 18 to 100 years from 24 US areas. Each exposed participant met a COVID-19 case in the 2 weeks preceding study entry. This CDR3 has 14 amino acids. From germline, CDR1 is MNHEY and CDR2 SVGAGI. Unmatched junction bases numbered 8, after V lost 8 bases and J lost 2 bases. Per the original data handling: Amplification of reference gene primers was used by the study to estimate nucleated cell counts. Method: immunoSEQ multiplex PCR; TCRdb's copy keeps in-frame clones and lacks some. That table is the source of V, J and clone size, and D and trimming were worked out from the DNA. The sample consists of roughly 150,000 clones, approximately 88% of them appearing once.

The receptor comes from a man in his 70s who had been exposed to COVID-19. Sample: PBMCs or T cells enriched from blood (not recorded which). V usage is TRBV6-5 and J usage is TRBJ2-7, with 8 bases that match TRBD1. The CDR3 loop is CASGAAGGAYEQYF. DNA of the CDR3: TGTGCCAGCGGAGCTGCAGGGGGCGCCTACGAGCAGTACTTC.